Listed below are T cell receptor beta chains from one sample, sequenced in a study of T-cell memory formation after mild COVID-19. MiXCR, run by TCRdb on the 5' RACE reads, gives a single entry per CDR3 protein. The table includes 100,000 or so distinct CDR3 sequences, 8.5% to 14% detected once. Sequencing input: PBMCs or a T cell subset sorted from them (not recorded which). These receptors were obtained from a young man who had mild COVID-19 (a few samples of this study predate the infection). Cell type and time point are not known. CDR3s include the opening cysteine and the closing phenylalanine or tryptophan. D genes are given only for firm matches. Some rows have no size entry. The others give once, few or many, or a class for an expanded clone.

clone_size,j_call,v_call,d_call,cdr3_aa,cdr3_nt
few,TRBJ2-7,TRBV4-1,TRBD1,CASSQQGQPDHEQYF,TGCGCCAGCAGCCAACAGGGACAGCCCGACCACGAGCAGTACTTC
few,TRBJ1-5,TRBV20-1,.,CSASNQEAYQPQHF,TGCAGTGCTAGCAACCAGGAGGCGTATCAGCCCCAGCATTTT
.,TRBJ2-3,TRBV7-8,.,CASSPWQGANMDTQYF,TGTGCCAGCAGCCCCTGGCAGGGCGCCAATATGGATACGCAGTATTTT
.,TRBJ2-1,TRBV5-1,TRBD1,CASSLGQGIYNEQFF,TGCGCCAGCAGCTTGGGACAGGGAATCTACAATGAGCAGTTCTTC
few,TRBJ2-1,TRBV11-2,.,CASSTLGPSSYNEQFF,TGTGCCAGCAGCACCCTAGGACCCAGCTCCTACAATGAGCAGTTCTTC
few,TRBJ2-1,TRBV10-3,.,CAISTPGLGLMNEQFF,TGTGCCATCAGTACGCCGGGACTGGGATTAATGAATGAGCAGTTCTTC
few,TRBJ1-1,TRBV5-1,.,CASSLIPVSAGRTEAFF,TGCGCCAGCAGCTTGATCCCTGTCTCGGCAGGGAGGACTGAAGCTTTCTTT
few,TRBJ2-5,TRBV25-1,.,CASKGEAQYF,TGTGCCAGCAAGGGAGAGGCCCAGTACTTC
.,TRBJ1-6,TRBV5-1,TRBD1,CASSLARAGGLLNSPLHF,TGCGCCAGCAGCTTGGCTAGGGCAGGGGGCCTCTTGAATTCACCCCTCCACTTT
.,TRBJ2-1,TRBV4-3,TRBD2,CASSQRFGTMNYNEQFF,TGCGCCAGCAGCCAAAGGTTTGGGACTATGAATTACAATGAGCAGTTCTTC
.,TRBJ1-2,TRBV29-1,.,CSVRALEYGYTF,TGCAGCGTTCGAGCTCTCGAGTATGGCTACACCTTC
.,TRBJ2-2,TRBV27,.,CASSSAAMRFWGELFF,TGTGCCAGCAGTTCGGCGGCAATGAGGTTTTGGGGGGAGCTGTTTTTT
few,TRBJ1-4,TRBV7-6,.,CASSLGGIEEKLFF,TGTGCCAGCAGCTTAGGGGGGATCGAAGAAAAACTGTTTTTT
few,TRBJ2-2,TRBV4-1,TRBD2,CASSQSSGGKAGELFF,TGCGCCAGCAGCCAATCTAGCGGGGGGAAAGCCGGGGAGCTGTTTTTT
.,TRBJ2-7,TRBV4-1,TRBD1,CASSQVDRQSYEQYF,TGCGCCAGCAGCCAAGTGGACAGGCAATCCTACGAGCAGTACTTC
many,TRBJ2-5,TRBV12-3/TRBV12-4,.,CASSLSETQYF,TGTGCCAGCAGTTTATCGGAGACCCAGTACTTC
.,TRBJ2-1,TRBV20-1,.,CSARENLVEQFF,TGCAGTGCTAGGGAAAACCTGGTAGAGCAGTTCTTC
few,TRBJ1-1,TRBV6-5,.,CASSPTGSLHTEAFF,TGTGCCAGCAGTCCAACAGGGAGCCTTCACACTGAAGCTTTCTTT
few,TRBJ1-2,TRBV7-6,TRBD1,CASSLGPGGADGYTF,TGTGCCAGCAGCTTAGGTCCAGGGGGCGCGGATGGCTACACCTTC
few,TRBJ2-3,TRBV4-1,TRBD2,CASSQAGTSGGPSTDTQYF,TGCGCCAGCAGCCAGGCCGGGACTAGCGGGGGGCCGTCCACAGATACGCAGTATTTT
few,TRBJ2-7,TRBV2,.,CASSVPRDQRSYEQYF,TGTGCCAGCAGCGTACCCCGGGACCAGAGGTCCTACGAGCAGTACTTC
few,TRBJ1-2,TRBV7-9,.,CASSLNLLYGYTF,TGTGCCAGCAGCTTGAACCTTCTCTATGGCTACACCTTC
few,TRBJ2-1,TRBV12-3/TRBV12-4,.,CASSLASPGYNEQFF,TGTGCCAGCAGTTTAGCTAGCCCGGGCTACAATGAGCAGTTCTTC
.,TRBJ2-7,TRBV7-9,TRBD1,CASSKGQGVFYF,TGTGCCAGCAGCAAAGGACAGGGAGTGTTTTACTTC
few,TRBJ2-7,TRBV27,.,CASSLSPSYEQYF,TGTGCCAGCAGTTTGTCTCCATCGTACGAGCAGTACTTC
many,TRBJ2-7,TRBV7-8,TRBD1,CASSPRGTISYEQYF,TGTGCCAGCAGCCCCAGGGGGACCATCTCCTACGAGCAGTACTTC
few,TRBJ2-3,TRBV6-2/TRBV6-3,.,CASSTIVGVPDTQYF,TGTGCCAGCAGTACCATCGTCGGGGTCCCAGATACGCAGTATTTT
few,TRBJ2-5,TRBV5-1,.,CASSHTEEETQYF,TGCGCCAGCAGCCACACAGAAGAAGAGACCCAGTACTTC
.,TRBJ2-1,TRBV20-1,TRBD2,CSATGTRRNEQFF,TGCAGTGCAACCGGGACTAGGAGGAATGAGCAGTTCTTC
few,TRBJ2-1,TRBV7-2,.,CASSSRIRGNEQFF,TGTGCCAGCAGCTCTCGTATCAGGGGCAATGAGCAGTTCTTC
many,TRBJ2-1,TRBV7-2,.,CASSSPFHNEQFF,TGTGCCAGCAGCTCCCCCTTCCACAATGAGCAGTTCTTC
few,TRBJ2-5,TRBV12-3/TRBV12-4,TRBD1,CASSLGTGPGETQYF,TGTGCCAGCAGTTTAGGGACAGGGCCCGGGGAGACCCAGTACTTC
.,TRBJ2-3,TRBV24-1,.,CATSDVIGDPWDTQYF,TGTGCCACCAGTGATGTCATCGGGGACCCCTGGGATACGCAGTATTTT
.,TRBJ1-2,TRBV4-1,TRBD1,CASSQPVSGQVNGYTF,TGCGCCAGCAGCCAACCCGTATCGGGACAGGTTAATGGCTACACCTTC
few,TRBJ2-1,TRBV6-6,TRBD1,CASSYPGTGRYNEQFF,TGTGCCAGCAGTTACCCCGGGACAGGGAGATACAATGAGCAGTTCTTC
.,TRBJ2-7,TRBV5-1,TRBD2,CASSASGTSNEQYF,TGCGCCAGCAGCGCTTCCGGGACTAGCAACGAGCAGTACTTC
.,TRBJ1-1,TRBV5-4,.,CASSLSSRGTEAFF,TGTGCCAGCAGCTTGTCGAGCAGGGGCACTGAAGCTTTCTTT
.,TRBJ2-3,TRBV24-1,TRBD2,CATSDLTSGGPDTQYF,TGTGCCACCAGTGATTTAACTAGCGGGGGACCGGATACGCAGTATTTT
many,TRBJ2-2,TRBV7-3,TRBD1,CASSPTGPGELFF,TGTGCCAGCAGCCCGACAGGGCCCGGGGAGCTGTTTTTT
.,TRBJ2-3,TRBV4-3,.,CASSQDAGSTDTQYF,TGCGCCAGCAGCCAAGATGCGGGCAGCACAGATACGCAGTATTTT
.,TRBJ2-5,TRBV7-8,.,CASSSQRLSSGETQYF,TGTGCCAGCAGCTCACAAAGGCTGTCGAGTGGGGAGACCCAGTACTTC
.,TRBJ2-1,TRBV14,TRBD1,CASSQGKGGTAYNEQFF,TGTGCCAGCAGCCAAGGAAAGGGTGGGACAGCTTACAATGAGCAGTTCTTC
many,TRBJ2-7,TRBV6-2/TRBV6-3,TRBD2,CASSSLTSGGISYEQYF,TGTGCCAGCAGTTCCCTCACTAGCGGGGGGATTTCCTACGAGCAGTACTTC
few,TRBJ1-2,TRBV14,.,CASSQDAGAYGYTF,TGTGCCAGCAGCCAAGATGCAGGGGCTTATGGCTACACCTTC
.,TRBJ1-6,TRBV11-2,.,CASSLVTGGYSPLHF,TGTGCCAGCAGCTTAGTCACCGGGGGCTATTCACCCCTCCACTTT
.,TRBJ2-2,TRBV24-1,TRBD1,CATSDLSGTENTGELFF,TGTGCCACCAGTGATTTGTCCGGGACAGAGAACACCGGGGAGCTGTTTTTT